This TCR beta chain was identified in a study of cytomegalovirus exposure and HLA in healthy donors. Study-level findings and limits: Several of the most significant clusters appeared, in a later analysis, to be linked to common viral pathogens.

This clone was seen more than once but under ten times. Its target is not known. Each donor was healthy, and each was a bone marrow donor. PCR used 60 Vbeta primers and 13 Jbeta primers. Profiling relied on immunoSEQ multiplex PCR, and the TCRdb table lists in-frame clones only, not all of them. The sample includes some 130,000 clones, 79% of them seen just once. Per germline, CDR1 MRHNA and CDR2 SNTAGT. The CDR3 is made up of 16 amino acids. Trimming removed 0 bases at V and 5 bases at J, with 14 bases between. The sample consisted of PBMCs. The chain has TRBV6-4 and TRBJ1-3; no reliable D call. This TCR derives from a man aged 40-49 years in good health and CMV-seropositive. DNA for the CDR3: TGTGCCAGCAGTGACTCTTGCCAGGCCCGTAGAAACACCATATATTTT. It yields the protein CASSDSCQARRNTIYF.